The clone carrying this T cell receptor beta chain was found many times. 5'RACE employing 10-nucleotide random UMIs yielded the cDNA. TCRdb recomputed calls from the 5' RACE reads with MiXCR, one row per CDR3 protein. This table has some 15,000 distinct CDR3 sequences, about 9.4% appearing once. These data originate in a study of neurological immune-mediated disorders. V shed 5 bases and J shed 9 bases, with 11 bases lying between them. The CDR3 is 12 amino acids. From germline, CDR1 is MDHEN and CDR2 SYDVKM. The sequenced sample consisted of PBMCs. This sequence was found in a woman in her forties in good health. V usage is TRBV28 and J usage is TRBJ1-5; D is possibly TRBD1 (5 bases). The CDR3 region has the DNA TGTGCCAGCAGTGTCCAGGGTTCGCCCCAGCATTTT. Translating it yields CASSVQGSPQHF.